This T cell receptor beta chain came from a study of blood T cell repertoires in COVID-19. The authors' processing: Nucleated cell number was recorded as an estimate derived from reference gene primer amplification. Repertoires were generated with immunoSEQ multiplex PCR, while TCRdb's copy carries only in-frame clones and drops some. V and J calls plus clone size are reproduced from that table; the DNA served to infer D and trimming. The sample carries about 180,000 clones, 80% to 85% recorded once. Germline values: CDR1 MNHEY, CDR2 SMNVEV (reference sequence). V gave up 2 bases and J gave up 5 bases, with 10 bases separating them. The CDR3 totals 13 residues. Seattle cases were enrolled at active infection and followed longitudinally.

The rearrangement links TRBV27 to TRBJ2-7; no clear D gene. The sequence derives from a woman in her 40s with COVID-19, enrolled during active disease. Sequenced: peripheral blood. The CDR3 DNA follows: TGTGCCAGCAGTTTAGCCACTCCGGACGAGCAGTACTTC. It yields the protein CASSLATPDEQYF.